The T cell receptor (beta chain) described here comes from a study of blood T cell repertoires in COVID-19. The CDR3 has 15 amino acids. Sequencing was performed with immunoSEQ multiplex PCR; in TCRdb, only in-frame clones are kept and a portion is missing. The top ten hold around 12% of the sample, which has some 450,000 clones, approximately 89% seen once. The sample consisted of peripheral blood. The gene calls are TRBV1 and TRBJ2-3; no check of the table's D call, TRBD1, against the DNA was made. TRBV1 is a pseudogene locus. The TCR originated in a woman between 50 and 59 years old with COVID-19, enrolled during active disease. The CDR3 nucleotides are TGCACCAGCAGCCAAGTAGGGGGAAGCACAGATACGCAGTATTTT. Translated, it gives CTSSQVGGSTDTQYF.